A selection of T cell receptor beta chains follows, all from one sample in a study of vaccination and CD4 T cells after COVID-19. TCRdb re-derived calls from the PCR reads in MiXCR, one entry per CDR3 protein. Here the sample spans approximately 11,000 distinct CDR3 sequences, 40% to 50% being singletons. These receptors' antigens are unknown. The material sequenced was CD4+ T cells from blood, cultured in vitro. These receptors came from a human donor who had recovered from COVID-19. CDR3s include the opening cysteine and the closing phenylalanine or tryptophan. A D gene is named only where the DNA matches it firmly. Size is omitted from some rows. Given values are once, few, many or a class for expanded clones.

clone size | D gene | J gene | V gene | CDR3 DNA | CDR3 protein
few | NA | TRBJ1-5 | TRBV30 | TGTGCCTGGAGTGTACTGGGGCGCAATCAGCCCCAGCATTTT | CAWSVLGRNQPQHF
NA | NA | TRBJ1-2 | TRBV5-1 | TGCGCCAGCAGCTTTACCCGGGGGGCCGATGGCTACACCTTC | CASSFTRGADGYTF
NA | TRBD2 | TRBJ2-3 | TRBV6-1 | TGTGCCAGCAGGACGGGGGGGGCTACCACAGATACGCAGTATTTT | CASRTGGATTDTQYF
NA | NA | TRBJ2-7 | TRBV19 | TGTGCCAGTAGTATGGTGGGGGGAGCCCCCGAGCAGTACTTC | CASSMVGGAPEQYF
few | TRBD1 | TRBJ1-2 | TRBV20-1 | TGCAGTGCTAGAGACGGACGACAGGGCTATGGCTACACCTTC | CSARDGRQGYGYTF
few | NA | TRBJ2-4 | TRBV20-1 | TGCAGTGCCTGCCTGCCTCCATATCCAAACATTCAGTACTTC | CSACLPPYPNIQYF
NA | NA | TRBJ2-7 | TRBV20-1 | TGCAGTGCTAGTGGACCGGGACGACACTCTTACGAGCAGTACTTC | CSASGPGRHSYEQYF
few | TRBD1 | TRBJ2-5 | TRBV20-1 | TGCAGTGCTTGGCTACAGGGGCAAGAGACCCAGTACTTC | CSAWLQGQETQYF
few | NA | TRBJ1-1 | TRBV20-1 | TGCAGTGCGACCTCTGGGGGGCCTGCTTTCTTT | CSATSGGPAFF
NA | NA | TRBJ1-1 | TRBV12-3/TRBV12-4 | TGTGCCAGCAGTTTAAGGGGGGCCGGGAACACTGAAGCTTTCTTT | CASSLRGAGNTEAFF
medium-sized | NA | TRBJ2-7 | TRBV7-2 | TGTGCCAGCAGCTCCGGTTGGGAGCAGTACTTC | CASSSGWEQYF
once | NA | TRBJ1-2 | TRBV20-1 | TGCAGTGCTAGAGGCGGCTATGGCTACGCCTTC | CSARGGYGYAF
NA | NA | TRBJ1-1 | TRBV2 | TGTGCCAGCAGGGCCGGGAGAGGCACTGAAGCTTTCTTT | CASRAGRGTEAFF
few | NA | TRBJ1-5 | TRBV6-1 | TGTGCCAGCAGGATTAACGTAGACGCCGTTCATCAGCCCCAGCATTTT | CASRINVDAVHQPQHF
few | NA | TRBJ1-6 | TRBV25-1 | TGTGCCAGCAGTGACTGGACGGCGGGGATTAATAATTCACCCCTCCACTTT | CASSDWTAGINNSPLHF
few | NA | TRBJ1-1 | TRBV19 | TGTGCCAGTACCTCGACAGGGAACACTGAAGCTTTCTTT | CASTSTGNTEAFF
NA | NA | TRBJ1-1 | TRBV6-5 | TGTGCCAGCAGTTACTCCGAAGGATACACTGAAGCTTTCTTT | CASSYSEGYTEAFF
NA | NA | TRBJ2-7 | TRBV6-5 | TGTGCCAGCAGTTACACCAACGTTCGGGCCAGCGAGCAGTACTTC | CASSYTNVRASEQYF
NA | NA | TRBJ2-5 | TRBV27 | TGTGCCAGCAGTTTATGGCCGCTTGAGACAGAGACCCAGTACTTC | CASSLWPLETETQYF
NA | NA | TRBJ1-2 | TRBV30 | TGTGCCTGGAGTGTAAGAAGGGCCCTATTCCGGTACACCTTC | CAWSVRRALFRYTF
NA | NA | TRBJ2-3 | TRBV20-1 | TGCAGTGCTAGAGACGGCTTTTCGGCAGATACGCAGTATTTT | CSARDGFSADTQYF
NA | TRBD1 | TRBJ2-3 | TRBV7-9 | TGTGCCAGCAGCTCCGGGACAGGGCCCACAGATACGCAGTATTTT | CASSSGTGPTDTQYF
NA | NA | TRBJ2-5 | TRBV30 | TGTGCCTGGAGTGCTACTCAGAAGACCCAGTACTTC | CAWSATQKTQYF
NA | NA | TRBJ2-7 | TRBV7-9 | TGTGCCAGCAGCGGAGGCTACCGGAGGGGGCAGGGTTCCTACGAGCAGTACTTC | CASSGGYRRGQGSYEQYF
few | TRBD1 | TRBJ1-5 | TRBV20-1 | TGCAGTGCTAGAGATCGTGAGGGGAAAGGGGGCGTTCAGCCCCAGCATTTT | CSARDREGKGGVQPQHF
NA | NA | TRBJ1-5 | TRBV7-8 | TGTGCCAGCCAACAGGGAACCTATCAGCCCCAGCATTTT | CASQQGTYQPQHF
NA | NA | TRBJ2-5 | TRBV30 | TGTGCCTGGAGTGTAAGGGTCGGGGGCGGGGAGACCCAGTACTTC | CAWSVRVGGGETQYF
few | NA | TRBJ1-1 | TRBV20-1 | TGCAGTGCTGGCCGGGAAAACACTGAAGCTTTCTTT | CSAGRENTEAFF
few | NA | TRBJ1-5 | TRBV7-2 | TGTGCCAGCAGCCAGGACAGCAATCAGCCCCAGCATTTT | CASSQDSNQPQHF
NA | TRBD2 | TRBJ2-2 | TRBV20-1 | TGCAGTGTTCCCAAGCGGGAGAACACCGGGGAGCTGTTTTTT | CSVPKRENTGELFF
NA | TRBD1 | TRBJ1-2 | TRBV11-2 | TGTGCCAGCAGCCTCGGGACAGGGAACTATGGCTACACCTTC | CASSLGTGNYGYTF
NA | TRBD2 | TRBJ2-3 | TRBV20-1 | TGCAGTGCTAGGTTCCTAGCGGGGGGCGATCCTAGCACAGATACGCAGTATTTT | CSARFLAGGDPSTDTQYF
NA | TRBD1 | TRBJ2-7 | TRBV11-3 | TGTGCCAGCAGCCTGGGGACAGGGGGCTCCCCGCGTCAGTACTTC | CASSLGTGGSPRQYF
few | NA | TRBJ1-5 | TRBV2 | TGTGCCAGCCACGGAGAGGGTGATCAGCCCCAGCATTTT | CASHGEGDQPQHF
few | NA | TRBJ2-3 | TRBV6-1 | TGTGCCAGCAGCGTCCAAGGGACCGTTGGGGATACGCAGTATTTT | CASSVQGTVGDTQYF
NA | NA | TRBJ2-1 | TRBV25-1 | TGTGCCAGCAGTGAAAGCTCTGGCGCCTACAATGAGCAGTTCTTC | CASSESSGAYNEQFF
once | TRBD1 | TRBJ2-7 | TRBV7-3 | TGTGCCAGCAGCTTTGGACAGGGGCCCACCTACGAGCAGTACTTC | CASSFGQGPTYEQYF